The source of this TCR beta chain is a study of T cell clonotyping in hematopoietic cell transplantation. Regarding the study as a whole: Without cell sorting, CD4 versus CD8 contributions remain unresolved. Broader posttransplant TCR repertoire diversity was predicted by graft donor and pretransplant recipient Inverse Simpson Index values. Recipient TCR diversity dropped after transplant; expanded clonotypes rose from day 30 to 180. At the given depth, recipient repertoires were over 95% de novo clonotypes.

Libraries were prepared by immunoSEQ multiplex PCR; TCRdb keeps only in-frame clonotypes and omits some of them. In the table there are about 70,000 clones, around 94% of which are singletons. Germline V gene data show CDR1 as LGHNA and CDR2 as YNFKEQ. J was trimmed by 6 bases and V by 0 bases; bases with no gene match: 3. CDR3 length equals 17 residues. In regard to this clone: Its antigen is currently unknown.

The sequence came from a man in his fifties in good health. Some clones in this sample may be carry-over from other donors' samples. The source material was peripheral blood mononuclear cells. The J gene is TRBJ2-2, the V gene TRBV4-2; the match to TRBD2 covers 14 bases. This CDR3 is CASSQEKGLAGAGELFF. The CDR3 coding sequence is TGTGCCAGCAGCCAAGAAAAGGGACTAGCGGGAGCCGGGGAGCTGTTTTTT.